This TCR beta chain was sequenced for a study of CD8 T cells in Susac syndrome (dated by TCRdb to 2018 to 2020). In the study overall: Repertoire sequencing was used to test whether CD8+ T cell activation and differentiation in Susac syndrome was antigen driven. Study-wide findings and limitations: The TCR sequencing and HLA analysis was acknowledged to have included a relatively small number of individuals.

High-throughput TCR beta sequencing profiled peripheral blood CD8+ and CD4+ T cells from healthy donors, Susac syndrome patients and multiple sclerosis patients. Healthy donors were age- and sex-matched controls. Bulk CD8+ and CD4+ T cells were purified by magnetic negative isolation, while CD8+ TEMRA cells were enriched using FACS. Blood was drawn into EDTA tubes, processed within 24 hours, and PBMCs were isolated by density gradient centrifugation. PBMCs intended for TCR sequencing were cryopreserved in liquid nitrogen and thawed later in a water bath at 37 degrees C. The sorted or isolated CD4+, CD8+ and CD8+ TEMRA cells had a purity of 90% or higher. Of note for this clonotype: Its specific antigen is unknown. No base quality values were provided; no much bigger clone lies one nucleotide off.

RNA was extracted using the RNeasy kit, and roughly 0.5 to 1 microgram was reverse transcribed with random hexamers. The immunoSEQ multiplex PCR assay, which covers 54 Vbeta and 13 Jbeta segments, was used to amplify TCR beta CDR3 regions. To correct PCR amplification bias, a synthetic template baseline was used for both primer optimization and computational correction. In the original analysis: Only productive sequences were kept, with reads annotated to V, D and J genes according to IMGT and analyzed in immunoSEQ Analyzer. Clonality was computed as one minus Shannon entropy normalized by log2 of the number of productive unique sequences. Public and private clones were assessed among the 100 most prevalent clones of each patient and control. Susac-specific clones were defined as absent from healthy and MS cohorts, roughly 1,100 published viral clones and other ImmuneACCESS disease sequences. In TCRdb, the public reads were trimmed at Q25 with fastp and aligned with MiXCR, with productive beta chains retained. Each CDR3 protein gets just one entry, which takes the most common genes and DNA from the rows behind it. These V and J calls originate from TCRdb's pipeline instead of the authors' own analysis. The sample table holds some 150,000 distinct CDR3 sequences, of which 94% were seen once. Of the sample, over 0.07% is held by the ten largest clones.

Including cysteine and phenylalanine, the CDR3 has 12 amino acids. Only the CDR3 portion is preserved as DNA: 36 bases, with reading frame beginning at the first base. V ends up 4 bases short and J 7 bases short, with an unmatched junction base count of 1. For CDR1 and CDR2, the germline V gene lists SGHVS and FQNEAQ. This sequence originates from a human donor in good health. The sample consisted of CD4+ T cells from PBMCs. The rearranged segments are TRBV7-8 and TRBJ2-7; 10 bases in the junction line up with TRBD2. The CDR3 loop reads CASSWTSGEQYF. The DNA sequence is TGTGCCAGCAGCTGGACTAGCGGAGAGCAGTACTTC.